The entry below describes one T cell receptor beta chain. No antigen is known for it. This entry belongs to a study of CD8 T cells in Susac syndrome. Regarding the study as a whole: Clonal expansion was missing from Susac syndrome CD4+ T cell repertoires.

V lost 3 bases and J 7 bases, leaving 7 bases between the germline ends. Germline CDR1 SQVTM, CDR2 ANQGSEA. The CDR3 length is 11 residues. The authors reverse transcribed about 0.5 to 1 ug RNA with random hexamers. TCRdb called the immunoSEQ multiplex PCR reads again in MiXCR, with one record for every CDR3 protein. The table lists around 200,000 distinct CDR3 sequences, 90% to 96% of them singletons. This chain joins TRBV29-1 and TRBJ2-1; D might be TRBD1 or TRBD2, each matching 5 bases. The sample taken for sequencing was CD4+ T cells from PBMCs. This sequence originates from a human donor with Susac syndrome. CDR3 amino acids: CSVDEGNEQFF. The CDR3 nucleotides read TGCAGCGTTGATGAGGGGAATGAGCAGTTCTTC.